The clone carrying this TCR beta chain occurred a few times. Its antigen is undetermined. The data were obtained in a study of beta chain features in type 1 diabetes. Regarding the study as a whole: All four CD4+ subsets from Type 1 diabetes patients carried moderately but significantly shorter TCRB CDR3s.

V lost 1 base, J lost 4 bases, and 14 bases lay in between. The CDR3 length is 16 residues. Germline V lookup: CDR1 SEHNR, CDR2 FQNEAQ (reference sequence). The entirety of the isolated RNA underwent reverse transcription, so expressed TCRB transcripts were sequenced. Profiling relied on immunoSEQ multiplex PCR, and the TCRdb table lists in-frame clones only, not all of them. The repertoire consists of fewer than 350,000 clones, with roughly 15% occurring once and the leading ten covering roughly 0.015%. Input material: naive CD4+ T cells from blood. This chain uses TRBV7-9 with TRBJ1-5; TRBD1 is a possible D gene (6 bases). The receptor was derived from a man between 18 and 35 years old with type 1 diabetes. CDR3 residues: CASSLGAGTPNQPQHF. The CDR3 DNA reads TGTGCCAGCAGCTTAGGTGCCGGGACACCTAATCAGCCCCAGCATTTT. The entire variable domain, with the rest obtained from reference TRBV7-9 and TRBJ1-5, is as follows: DTGVSQNPRHKITKRGQNVTFRCDPISEHNRLYWYRQTLGQGPEFLTYFQNEAQLEKSRLLSDRFSAERPKGSFSTLEIQRTEQGDSAMYLCASSLGAGTPNQPQHFGDGTRLSIL.